This T cell receptor (beta chain) was captured in a study of cytomegalovirus exposure and HLA in healthy donors. The PCR used 60 Vbeta and 13 Jbeta primers. TCRdb's table, derived via immunoSEQ multiplex PCR, lists solely in-frame clones and lacks some. The repertoire includes roughly 150,000 clones, roughly 80% of them detected once, and under 1.1% sits in the top ten. The material sequenced was PBMCs. This receptor was obtained from a man aged 25 to 40 in good health and CMV-seronegative.

CDR3 DNA sequence: TGTGCCATCAGTGATGCGCGGACCCGGCAGGGTAACACCGGGGAGCTGTTTTTT. This gives the protein CAISDARTRQGNTGELFF. The gene calls are TRBV10-3 and TRBJ2-2, with D possibly matching TRBD1 (5 bases). V was pared by 3 bases and J by 2 bases, with 19 bases between. The V gene's germline CDR1 is ENHRY and CDR2 SYGVKD. The CDR3 loop spans 18 amino acids.